This TCR beta chain is from a study of blood T cell repertoires in COVID-19. About the research overall: Donors in the United States, Italy and Spain gave samples during acute or convalescent COVID-19. The cDNA or gDNA used as material had been derived from T cells, B-cell-depleted T cells, or PBMCs.

There are a few counts of this clone. Original processing notes: Reference gene primer amplification gave estimated nucleated cell counts. The method was immunoSEQ multiplex PCR; TCRdb's version includes in-frame clones alone and lacks a portion of them. The DNA was the basis for D and trimming; V, J and clone size are from that table. The table includes about 47,000 clones, 84% detected once. This TCR came from a man in his fifties or sixties with acute or convalescent COVID-19. The specimen was peripheral blood.

This CDR3 is CSVGDSGTKGYTF. CDR3 bases: TGCAGCGTTGGGGACAGTGGTACGAAGGGCTACACCTTC. The chain uses TRBV29-1 and TRBJ1-2, with TRBD1 identical over 7 bases. Looked up from germline, CDR1 is SQVTM and CDR2 is ANQGSEA. V dropped 4 bases and J dropped 8; count of bases not matched to a gene: 10. The CDR3 spans 13 residues.